These 12 T cell receptor beta chains were sequenced from one sample in a study of T-cell memory formation after mild COVID-19. TCRdb used MiXCR to reprocess the 5' RACE reads, holding one entry per CDR3 protein. This sample yields about 470,000 distinct CDR3 sequences, of which roughly 23% are seen a single time; 12% belongs to the top ten. The sample was PBMCs or a T cell subset sorted from them (not recorded which). The receptors here all came from an adult woman who had mild COVID-19 (a few samples of this study predate the infection). Cell type and time point are not known.

The genes are TRBV6-1 and TRBJ1-1; D uncertain. CDR1 is MNHNS and CDR2 is SASEGT in the germline V gene. The CDR3 extends over 12 amino acids. V lost 8 bases to trimming and J lost 1 base, with 8 bases between them. The CDR3 spells CASGWGNTEAFF. CDR3 in DNA: TGTGCCAGCGGGTGGGGGAACACTGAAGCTTTCTTT.

The rearrangement links TRBV28 to TRBJ2-7, with D unresolved. The CDR3 has 16 residues. Trimming took 2 bases from V and 0 from J, leaving 14 bases between them. Germline V gene lookup returns CDR1 MDHEN and CDR2 SYDVKM. The CDR3 loop reads CASSLKNFLSSYEQYF. The CDR3, as DNA: TGTGCCAGCAGTTTAAAGAACTTTTTGAGCTCCTACGAGCAGTACTTC.

A note on this clonotype: The junction departs from germline at one end; a sequencing error may be responsible. In DNA, the CDR3 is TGTGCCAGCAGCCCCTGGGCCGGGACAGGCTACGGGCCCGTTTTT. Its translation: CASSPWAGTGYGPVF. The V gene is TRBV3-1, the J gene TRBJ1-4, with 8 bases that match TRBD1. The CDR3 spans 15 residues. Germline V gene sequence: CDR1 LGHDT, CDR2 YNNKEL (reference sequence).

The chain joins TRBV7-9 to TRBJ2-3; 8 bases line up with TRBD2. The CDR3 consists of 15 residues. Germline V lookup: CDR1 SEHNR, CDR2 FQNEAQ (reference sequence). The junction had 7 bases not matched to a gene; V was cut back by 3 bases and J by 5 bases. The CDR3 loop is CASSFTGGLEDTQYF. The CDR3 DNA reads as TGTGCCAGCAGCTTTACGGGAGGGCTGGAAGATACGCAGTATTTT.

In its sample, this clonotype was seen a few times. The rearrangement links TRBV19 to TRBJ2-6; TRBD2 might be the D (5 bases). V lost 7 bases and J 0 bases, leaving 19 bases between the germline ends. This CDR3 spans 18 amino acids. The germline V gene has CDR1 LNHDA and CDR2 SQIVND (reference sequence). This CDR3 reads CASTLRGKVTSGANVLTF. CDR3 sequence (DNA): TGTGCCAGTACCCTGAGAGGGAAAGTGACCTCTGGGGCCAACGTCCTGACTTTC.

A note on this clonotype: A read error may produce the germline difference seen at one junction end. This chain links TRBV7-6 with TRBJ2-1, with 12 bases matching TRBD2. Looked up from germline, CDR1 is SGHVS and CDR2 is FNYEAQ. The CDR3 has 15 residues. The CDR3 DNA reads TGTGCCAGCAGCCTAGCTAGCGGGAGGGCCAATGAGCAGTTCTTC. This translates into CASSLASGRANEQFF.

This clonotype appeared a few times. The chain links TRBV6-5 to TRBJ2-7, with D perhaps TRBD1 (5 bases). This CDR3 comprises 15 residues. Looked up from germline, CDR1 is MNHEY and CDR2 is SVGAGI. Trimming removed 5 bases from V and 3 bases from J, with 17 bases in between. The CDR3 loop is CASSDQGGSLYEQYF. Here the CDR3 DNA reads TGTGCCAGCAGTGACCAGGGTGGATCCCTCTACGAGCAGTACTTC.

The V gene is TRBV2, the J gene TRBJ2-1, with D possibly being TRBD1 (5 bases). The CDR3 is made up of 14 amino acids. The germline V gene has CDR1 SNHLY and CDR2 FYNNEI. The V end was cut by 5 bases, the J end by 2 bases, with 10 bases between. The CDR3 region has the DNA TGTGCCAGCAGTCGTAGGGGAACCTACAATGAGCAGTTCTTC. It specifies CASSRRGTYNEQFF.

This chain joins TRBV2 and TRBJ1-1; D call uncertain. The V end was cut by 6 bases, the J end by 1 base, with 6 bases between. Per the germline V gene, CDR1 is SNHLY and CDR2 is FYNNEI. The CDR3 has 12 amino acids. For the CDR3, the DNA is TGTGCCAGCAGCTCCCAGAACACTGAAGCTTTCTTT. Its translation is CASSSQNTEAFF.

The chain has TRBV24-1 and TRBJ1-2; D not resolved. Germline loops: CDR1 KGHDR, CDR2 SFDVKD. This CDR3 has 11 amino acids. V was trimmed by 2 bases and J by 8 bases, leaving 5 bases between them. This CDR3 is CATSDSLGYTF. As DNA, the CDR3 is TGTGCCACCAGTGATTCCCTGGGCTACACCTTC.

The chain couples TRBV29-1 to TRBJ1-4; the match to TRBD1 covers 7 bases. This CDR3 spans 15 amino acids. CDR1 SQVTM and CDR2 ANQGSEA come from the germline V gene. The ends lost 5 bases at V and 6 bases at J; junction bases unmatched: 12. The CDR3 protein is CSVFAEGAGYEKLFF. The CDR3 bases are TGCAGCGTTTTCGCCGAGGGGGCAGGTTATGAAAAACTGTTTTTT.

V and J are TRBV24-1 and TRBJ2-3, with TRBD2 matching 7 bases. The CDR3 runs 15 residues. Per the germline V gene, CDR1 is KGHDR and CDR2 is SFDVKD. The V and J ends lost 7 bases and 1 base, in that order; junction bases with no gene match: 7. CDR3 residues: CATSGLAEGTDTQYF. In DNA form, the CDR3 reads TGTGCCACCAGCGGTCTAGCGGAAGGCACAGATACGCAGTATTTT.